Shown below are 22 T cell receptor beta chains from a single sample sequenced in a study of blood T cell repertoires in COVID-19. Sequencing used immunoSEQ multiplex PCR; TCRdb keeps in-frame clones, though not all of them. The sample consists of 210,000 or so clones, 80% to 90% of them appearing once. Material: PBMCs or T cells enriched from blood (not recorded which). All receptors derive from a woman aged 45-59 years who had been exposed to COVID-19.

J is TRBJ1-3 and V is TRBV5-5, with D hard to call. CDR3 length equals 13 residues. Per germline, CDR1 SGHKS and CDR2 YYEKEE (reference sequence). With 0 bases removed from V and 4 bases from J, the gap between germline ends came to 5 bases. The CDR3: CASSLASGNTIYF. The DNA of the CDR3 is TGTGCCAGCAGCTTGGCCTCCGGAAACACCATATATTTT.

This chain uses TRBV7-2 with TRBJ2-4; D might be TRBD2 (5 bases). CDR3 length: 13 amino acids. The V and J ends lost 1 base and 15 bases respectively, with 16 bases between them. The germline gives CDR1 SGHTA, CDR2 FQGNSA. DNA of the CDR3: TGTGCCAGCAGCTTAGGTACGGAGGCCCGGAGGTACTTC. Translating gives CASSLGTEARRYF.

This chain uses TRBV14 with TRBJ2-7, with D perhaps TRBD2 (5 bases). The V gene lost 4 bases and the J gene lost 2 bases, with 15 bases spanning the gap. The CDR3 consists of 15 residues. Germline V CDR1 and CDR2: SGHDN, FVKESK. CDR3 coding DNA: TGTGCCAGCAGCCCGCGCGTCGGGGAAACCTACGAGCAGTACTTC. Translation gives CASSPRVGETYEQYF.

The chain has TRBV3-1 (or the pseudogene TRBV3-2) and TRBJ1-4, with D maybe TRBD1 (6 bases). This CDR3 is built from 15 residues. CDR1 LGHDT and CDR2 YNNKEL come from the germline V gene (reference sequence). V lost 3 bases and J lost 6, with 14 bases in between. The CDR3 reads CASSHGGQSHEKLFF. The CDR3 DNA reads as TGTGCCAGCAGCCATGGAGGACAGTCGCATGAAAAACTGTTTTTT.

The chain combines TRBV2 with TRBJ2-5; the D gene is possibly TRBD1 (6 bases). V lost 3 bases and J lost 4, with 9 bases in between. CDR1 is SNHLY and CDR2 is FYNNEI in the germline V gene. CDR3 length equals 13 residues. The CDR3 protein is CASSEDRTETQYF. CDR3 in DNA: TGTGCCAGCAGTGAGGACAGAACAGAGACCCAGTACTTC. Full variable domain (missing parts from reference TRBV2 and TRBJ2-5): EPEVTQTPSHQVTQMGQEVILRCVPISNHLYFYWYRQILGQKVEFLVSFYNNEISEKSEIFDDQFSVERPDGSNFTLKIRSTKLEDSAMYFCASSEDRTETQYFGPGTRLLVL.

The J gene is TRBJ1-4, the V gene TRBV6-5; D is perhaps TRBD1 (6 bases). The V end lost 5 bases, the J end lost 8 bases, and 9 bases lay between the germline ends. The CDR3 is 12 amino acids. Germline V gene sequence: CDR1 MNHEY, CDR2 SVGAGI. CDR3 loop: CASSHGQEKLFF. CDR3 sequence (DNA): TGTGCCAGCAGTCATGGACAGGAAAAACTGTTTTTT.

CDR3 sequence (DNA): TGTGCCATCCCCGATCGGGGGGCCTACGAGCAGTACTTC. Protein: CAIPDRGAYEQYF. This chain uses TRBV10-3 with TRBJ2-7; TRBD2 aligns across 7 bases. The germline V gene encodes CDR1 ENHRY and CDR2 SYGVKD. This CDR3 spans 13 amino acids. J was trimmed by 2 bases and V by 8 bases; bases with no gene match: 6.

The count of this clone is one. CDR3 amino acids: CASTMGLSGHRTYEQYF. The CDR3 DNA is TGTGCCAGTACCATGGGGCTTTCGGGACATCGGACCTACGAGCAGTACTTC. This chain uses TRBV19 with TRBJ2-7; TRBD1 might be the D (6 bases). Trimming cost V 7 bases and J 2 bases, with 24 bases left between them. The CDR3 spans 17 residues. Per germline, CDR1 LNHDA and CDR2 SQIVND (reference sequence).

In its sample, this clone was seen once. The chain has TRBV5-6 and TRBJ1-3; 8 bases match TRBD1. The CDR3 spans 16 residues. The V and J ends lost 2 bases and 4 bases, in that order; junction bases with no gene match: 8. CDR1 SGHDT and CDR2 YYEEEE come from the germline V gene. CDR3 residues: CASSLDWDRQGNTIYF. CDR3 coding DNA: TGTGCCAGCAGCTTAGACTGGGACAGGCAAGGAAACACCATATATTTT.

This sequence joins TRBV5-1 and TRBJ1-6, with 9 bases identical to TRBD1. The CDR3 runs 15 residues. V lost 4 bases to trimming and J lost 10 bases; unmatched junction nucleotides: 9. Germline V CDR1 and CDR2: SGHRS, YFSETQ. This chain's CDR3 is CASSIEQGAGSPLHF. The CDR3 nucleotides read TGCGCCAGCAGCATAGAACAGGGGGCAGGGTCACCCCTCCACTTT. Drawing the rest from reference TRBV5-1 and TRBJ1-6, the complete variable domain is KAGVTQTPRYLIKTRGQQVTLSCSPISGHRSVSWYQQTPGQGLQFLFEYFSETQRNKGNFPGRFSGRQFSNSRSEMNVSTLELGDSALYLCASSIEQGAGSPLHFGNGTRLTVT.

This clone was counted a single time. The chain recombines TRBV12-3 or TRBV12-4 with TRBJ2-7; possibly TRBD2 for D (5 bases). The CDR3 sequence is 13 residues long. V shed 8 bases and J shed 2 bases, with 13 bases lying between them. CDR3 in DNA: TGTGCCAGCGGAGGCGGGTTCCCCTACGAGCAGTACTTC. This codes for CASGGGFPYEQYF.

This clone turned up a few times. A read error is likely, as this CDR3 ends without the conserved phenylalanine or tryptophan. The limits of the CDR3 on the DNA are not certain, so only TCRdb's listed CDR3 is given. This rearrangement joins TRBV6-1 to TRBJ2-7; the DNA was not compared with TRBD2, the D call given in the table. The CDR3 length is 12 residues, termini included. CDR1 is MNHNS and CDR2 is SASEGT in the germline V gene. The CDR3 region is CASSESWRDVRI.

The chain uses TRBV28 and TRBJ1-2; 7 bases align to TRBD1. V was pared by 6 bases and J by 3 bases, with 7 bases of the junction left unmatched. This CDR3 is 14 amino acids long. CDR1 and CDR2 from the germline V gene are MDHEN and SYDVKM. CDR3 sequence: CASRVGQVHYGYTF. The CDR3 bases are TGTGCCAGCAGAGTAGGACAGGTGCACTATGGCTACACCTTC.

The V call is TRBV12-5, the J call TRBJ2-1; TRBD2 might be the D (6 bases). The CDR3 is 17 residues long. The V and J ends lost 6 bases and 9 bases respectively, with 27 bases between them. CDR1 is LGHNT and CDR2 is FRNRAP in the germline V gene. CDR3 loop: CASGASSAGKRQGEQFF. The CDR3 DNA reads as TGTGCTAGTGGGGCCTCCTCTGCGGGGAAAAGGCAGGGTGAGCAGTTCTTC.

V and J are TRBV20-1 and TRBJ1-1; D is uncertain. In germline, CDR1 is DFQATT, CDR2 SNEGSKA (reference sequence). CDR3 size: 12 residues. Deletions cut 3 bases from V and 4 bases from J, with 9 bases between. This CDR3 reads CSASGGRTEAFF. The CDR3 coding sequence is TGCAGTGCTAGTGGAGGGCGCACTGAAGCTTTCTTT.

The CDR3 region is CASSVLAGEGEQYF. CDR3 sequence (DNA): TGCGCCAGCAGTGTACTAGCGGGGGAGGGGGAGCAGTACTTC. V usage is TRBV10-2 and J usage is TRBJ2-7; 11 positions match TRBD2. This CDR3 has 14 residues. Looked up from germline, CDR1 is WSHSY and CDR2 is SAAADI. V was clipped by 4 bases and J by 7 bases; unmatched bases: 6.

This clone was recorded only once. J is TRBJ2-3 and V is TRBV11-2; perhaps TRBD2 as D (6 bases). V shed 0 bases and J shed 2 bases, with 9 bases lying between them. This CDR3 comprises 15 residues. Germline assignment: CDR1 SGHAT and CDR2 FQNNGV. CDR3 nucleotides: TGTGCCAGCAGCTTAGAGAGGACTAACACAGATACGCAGTATTTT. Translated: CASSLERTNTDTQYF. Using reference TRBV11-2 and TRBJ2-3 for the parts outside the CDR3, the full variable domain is EAGVAQSPRYKIIEKRQSVAFWCNPISGHATLYWYQQILGQGPKLLIQFQNNGVVDDSQLPKDRFSAERLKGVDSTLKIQPAKLEDSAVYLCASSLERTNTDTQYFGPGTRLTVL.

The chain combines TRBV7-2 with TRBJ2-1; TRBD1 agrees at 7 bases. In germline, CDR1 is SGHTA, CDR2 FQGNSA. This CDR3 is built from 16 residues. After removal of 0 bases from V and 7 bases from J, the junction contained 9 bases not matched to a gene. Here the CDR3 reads CASSLALNRGGNEQFF. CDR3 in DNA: TGTGCCAGCAGCTTAGCGCTGAACAGGGGTGGAAATGAGCAGTTCTTC.

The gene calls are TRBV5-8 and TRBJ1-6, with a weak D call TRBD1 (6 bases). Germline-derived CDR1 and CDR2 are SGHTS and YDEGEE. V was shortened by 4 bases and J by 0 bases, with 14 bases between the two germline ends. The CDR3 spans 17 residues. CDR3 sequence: CASSGGGLSSYNSPLHF. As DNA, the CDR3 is TGTGCCAGCAGCGGGGGCGGTTTGAGCTCCTATAATTCACCCCTCCACTTT.

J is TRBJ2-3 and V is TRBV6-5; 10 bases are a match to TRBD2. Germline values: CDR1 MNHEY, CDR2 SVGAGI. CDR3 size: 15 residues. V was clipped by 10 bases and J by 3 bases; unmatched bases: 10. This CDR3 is CATQILAGVTDTQYF. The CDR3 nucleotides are TGTGCCACCCAGATTCTAGCGGGGGTGACAGATACGCAGTATTTT.

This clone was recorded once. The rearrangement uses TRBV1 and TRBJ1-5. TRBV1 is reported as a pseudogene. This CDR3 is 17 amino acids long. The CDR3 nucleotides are TGCACCAGCAGCCAGCCCGCGATTCACCCCGGCAATCAGCCCCAGCATTTT. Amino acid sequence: CTSSQPAIHPGNQPQHF.

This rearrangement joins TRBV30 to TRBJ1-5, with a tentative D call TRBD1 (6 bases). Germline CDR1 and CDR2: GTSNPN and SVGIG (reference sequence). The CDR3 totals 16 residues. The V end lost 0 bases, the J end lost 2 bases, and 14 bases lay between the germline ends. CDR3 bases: TGTGCCTGGAGTGTACAGGGTAATGGTGGCAATCAGCCCCAGCATTTT. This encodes CAWSVQGNGGNQPQHF. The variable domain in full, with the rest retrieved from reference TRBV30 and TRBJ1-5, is SQTIHQWPATLVQPVGSPLSLECTVEGTSNPNLYWYRQAAGRGLQLLFYSVGIGQISSEVPQNLSASRPQDRQFILSSKKLLLSDSGFYLCAWSVQGNGGNQPQHFGDGTRLSIL.